This T cell receptor (beta chain) was retrieved from a study of T-cell memory formation after mild COVID-19. About the study: Each donor largely had its own TCR clusters. Study observations and caveats: Some responding clones appeared in pre-infection memory, suggesting cross-reactive memory joined. Largely, contracting CD4+ clones fell within CM and EM, and contracting CD8+ clones within EMRA.

Employing constant-segment primers, 5'RACE generated TCR alpha and TCR beta cDNA libraries bearing sample barcodes and UMIs. TCRdb re-analysed the 5' RACE reads in MiXCR, keeping a single row per CDR3 protein. Among about 150,000 distinct CDR3 sequences listed, roughly 24% were seen once. Turning to this clonotype: Its target is not known.

The CDR3 is made up of 16 amino acids. Trimming removed 6 bases from V and 2 bases from J; junction bases left unmatched: 8. J is TRBJ2-5 and V is TRBV12-3 or TRBV12-4; 11 bases are a match to TRBD2. The sequence came from an adult woman who had mild COVID-19 (a few samples of this study predate the infection). Cell type and time point are not known. The sequenced sample was PBMCs or a T cell subset sorted from them (not recorded which). The CDR3: CASSRPTSGDQETQYF. CDR3 sequence (DNA): TGTGCCAGCAGCCGCCCGACTAGCGGGGATCAAGAGACCCAGTACTTC.